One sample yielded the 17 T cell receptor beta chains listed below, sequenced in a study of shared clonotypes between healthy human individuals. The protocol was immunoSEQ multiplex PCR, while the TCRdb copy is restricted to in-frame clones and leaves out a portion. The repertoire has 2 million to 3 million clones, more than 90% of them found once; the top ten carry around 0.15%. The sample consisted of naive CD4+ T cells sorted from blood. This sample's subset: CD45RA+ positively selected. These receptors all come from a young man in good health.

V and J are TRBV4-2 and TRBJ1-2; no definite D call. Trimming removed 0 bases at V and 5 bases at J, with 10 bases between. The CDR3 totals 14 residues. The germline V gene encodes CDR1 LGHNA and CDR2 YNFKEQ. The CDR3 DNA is TGTGCCAGCAGCCAAGATCTCCAGGCTTATGGCTACACCTTC. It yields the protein CASSQDLQAYGYTF.

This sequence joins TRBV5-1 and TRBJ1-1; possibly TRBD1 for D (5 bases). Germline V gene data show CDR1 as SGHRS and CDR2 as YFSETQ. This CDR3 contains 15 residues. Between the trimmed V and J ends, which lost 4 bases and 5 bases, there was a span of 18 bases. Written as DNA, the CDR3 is TGCGCCAGCAGCCCCGGGCAGGGTATCAATACTGAAGCTTTCTTT. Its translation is CASSPGQGINTEAFF.

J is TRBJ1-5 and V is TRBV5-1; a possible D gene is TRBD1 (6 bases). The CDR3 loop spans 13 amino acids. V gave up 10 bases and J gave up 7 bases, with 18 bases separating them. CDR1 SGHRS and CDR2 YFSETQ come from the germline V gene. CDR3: CACPRGDNQPQHF. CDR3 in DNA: TGCGCCTGCCCAAGGGGGGATAACCAGCCCCAGCATTTT. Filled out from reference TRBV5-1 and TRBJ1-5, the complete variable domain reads KAGVTQTPRYLIKTRGQQVTLSCSPISGHRSVSWYQQTPGQGLQFLFEYFSETQRNKGNFPGRFSGRQFSNSRSEMNVSTLELGDSALYLCACPRGDNQPQHFGDGTRLSIL.

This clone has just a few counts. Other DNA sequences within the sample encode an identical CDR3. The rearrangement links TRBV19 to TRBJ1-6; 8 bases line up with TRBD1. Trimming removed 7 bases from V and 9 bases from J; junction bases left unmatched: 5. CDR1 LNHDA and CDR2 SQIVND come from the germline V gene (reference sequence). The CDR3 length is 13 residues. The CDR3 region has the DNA TGTGCCAGTAACGACAGGGGAGGTTCACCCCTCCACTTT. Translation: CASNDRGGSPLHF.

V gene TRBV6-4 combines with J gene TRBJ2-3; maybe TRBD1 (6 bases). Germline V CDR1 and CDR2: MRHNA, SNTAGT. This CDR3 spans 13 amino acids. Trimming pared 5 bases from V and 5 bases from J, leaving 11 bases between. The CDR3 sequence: CASSRTAVDTQYF. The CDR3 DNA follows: TGTGCCAGCAGTAGGACAGCTGTAGATACGCAGTATTTT.

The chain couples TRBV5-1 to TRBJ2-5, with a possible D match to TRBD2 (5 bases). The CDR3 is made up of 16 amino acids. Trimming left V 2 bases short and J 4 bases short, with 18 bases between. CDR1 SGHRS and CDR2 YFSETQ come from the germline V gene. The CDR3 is CASSFGLSMGVETQYF. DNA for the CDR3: TGCGCCAGCAGCTTTGGACTTTCGATGGGAGTAGAGACCCAGTACTTC.

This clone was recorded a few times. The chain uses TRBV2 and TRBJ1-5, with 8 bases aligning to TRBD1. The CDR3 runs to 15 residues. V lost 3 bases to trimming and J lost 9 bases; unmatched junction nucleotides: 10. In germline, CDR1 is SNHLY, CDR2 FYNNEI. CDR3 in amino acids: CASSEGQAVVRPQHF. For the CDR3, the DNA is TGTGCCAGCAGTGAGGGACAGGCCGTGGTGAGGCCCCAGCATTTT.

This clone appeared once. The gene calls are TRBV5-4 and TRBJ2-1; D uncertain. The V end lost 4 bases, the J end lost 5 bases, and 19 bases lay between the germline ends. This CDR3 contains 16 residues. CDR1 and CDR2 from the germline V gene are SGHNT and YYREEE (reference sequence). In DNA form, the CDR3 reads TGTGCCAGCAGCGGCACGCAGGAACTACTAAACAATGAGCAGTTCTTC. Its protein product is CASSGTQELLNNEQFF.

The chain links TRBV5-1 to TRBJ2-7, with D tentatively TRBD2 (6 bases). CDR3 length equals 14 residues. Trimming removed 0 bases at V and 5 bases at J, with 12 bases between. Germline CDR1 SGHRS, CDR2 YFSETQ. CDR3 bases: TGCGCCAGCAGCTTGGAGGGACTGGGGGACGAGCAGTACTTC. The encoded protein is CASSLEGLGDEQYF.

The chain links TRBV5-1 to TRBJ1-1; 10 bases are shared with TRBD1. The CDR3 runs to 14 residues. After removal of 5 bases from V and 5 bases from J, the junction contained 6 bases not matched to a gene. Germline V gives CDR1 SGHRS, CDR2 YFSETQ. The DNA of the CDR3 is TGCGCCAGCAGTTGGGACAGGGGAGGAACTGAAGCTTTCTTT. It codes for CASSWDRGGTEAFF.

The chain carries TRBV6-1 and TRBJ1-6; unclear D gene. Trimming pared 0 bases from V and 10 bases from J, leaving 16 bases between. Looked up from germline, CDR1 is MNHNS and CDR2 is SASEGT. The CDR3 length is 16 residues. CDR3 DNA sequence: TGTGCCAGCAGTGAAGCCCGCCCAGATATTTTCTCACCCCTCCACTTT. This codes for CASSEARPDIFSPLHF.

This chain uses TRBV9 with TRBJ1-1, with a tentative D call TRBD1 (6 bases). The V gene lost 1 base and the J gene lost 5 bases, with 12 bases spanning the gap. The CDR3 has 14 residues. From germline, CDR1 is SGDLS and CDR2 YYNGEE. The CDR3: CASSVYTGKTEAFF. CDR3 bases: TGTGCCAGCAGCGTATACACAGGGAAGACTGAAGCTTTCTTT.

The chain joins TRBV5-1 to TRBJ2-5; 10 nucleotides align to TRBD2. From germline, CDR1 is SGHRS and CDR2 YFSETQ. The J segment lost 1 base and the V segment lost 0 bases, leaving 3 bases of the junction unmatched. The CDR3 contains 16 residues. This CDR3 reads CASSLEASGSQETQYF. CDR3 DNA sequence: TGCGCCAGCAGCTTGGAAGCTAGCGGGAGCCAAGAGACCCAGTACTTC.

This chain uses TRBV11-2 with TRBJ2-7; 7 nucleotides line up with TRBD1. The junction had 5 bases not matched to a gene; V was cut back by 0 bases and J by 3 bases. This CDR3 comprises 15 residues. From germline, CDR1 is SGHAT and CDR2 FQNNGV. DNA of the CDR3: TGTGCCAGCAGCTTAGAAGGGGGCTATGACTACGAGCAGTACTTC. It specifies CASSLEGGYDYEQYF.

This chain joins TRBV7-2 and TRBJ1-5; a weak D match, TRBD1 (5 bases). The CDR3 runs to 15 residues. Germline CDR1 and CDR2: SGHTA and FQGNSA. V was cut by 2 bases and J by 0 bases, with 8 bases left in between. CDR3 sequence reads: CASSLNRNSNQPQHF. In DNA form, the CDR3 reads TGTGCCAGCAGCTTAAACAGGAATAGCAATCAGCCCCAGCATTTT.

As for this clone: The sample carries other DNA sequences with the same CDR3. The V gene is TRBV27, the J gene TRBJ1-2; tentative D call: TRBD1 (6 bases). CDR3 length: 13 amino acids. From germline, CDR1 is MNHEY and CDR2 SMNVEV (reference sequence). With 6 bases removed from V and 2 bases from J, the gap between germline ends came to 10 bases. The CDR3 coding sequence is TGTGCCAGCAGCCCCGACAGGAACTATGGCTACACCTTC. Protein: CASSPDRNYGYTF.

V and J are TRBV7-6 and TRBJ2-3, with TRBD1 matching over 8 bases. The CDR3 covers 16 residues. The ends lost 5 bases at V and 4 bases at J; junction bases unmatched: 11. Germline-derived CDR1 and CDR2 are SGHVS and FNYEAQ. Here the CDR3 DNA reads TGTGCCAGCAGCCTGCAAACAGGGGGGCGACCAGATACGCAGTATTTT. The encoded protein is CASSLQTGGRPDTQYF.